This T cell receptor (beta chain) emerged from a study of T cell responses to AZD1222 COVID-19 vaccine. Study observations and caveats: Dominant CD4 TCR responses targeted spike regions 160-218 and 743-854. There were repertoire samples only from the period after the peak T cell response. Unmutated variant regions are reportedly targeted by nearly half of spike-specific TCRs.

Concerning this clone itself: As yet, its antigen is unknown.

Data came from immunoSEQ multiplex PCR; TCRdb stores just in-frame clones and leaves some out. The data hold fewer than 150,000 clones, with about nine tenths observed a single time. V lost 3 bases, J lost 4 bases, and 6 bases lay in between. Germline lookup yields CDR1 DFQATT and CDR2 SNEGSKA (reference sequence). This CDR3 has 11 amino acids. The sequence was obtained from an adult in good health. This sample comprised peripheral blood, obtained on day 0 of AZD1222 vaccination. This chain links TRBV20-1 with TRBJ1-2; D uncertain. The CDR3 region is CSARRTYGYTF. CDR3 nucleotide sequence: TGCAGTGCTAGGCGGACCTATGGCTACACCTTC.